This T cell receptor beta chain was identified in a study of spatial heterogeneity in lung cancer. Study overall: Sequence detection consistently recorded a greater number of beta-chain than alpha-chain sequences. Findings and limits, study-wide: The appearance of ubiquitous expanded tumor TCRs in blood was greater at resection than follow-up.

The CDR3 loop spans 13 amino acids. V dropped 5 bases and J dropped 14 bases, with 19 bases sitting between them. Germline CDR1 reads MDHEN; CDR2 reads SYDVKM. Unique molecular identifiers tagged every individual TCR cDNA molecule. TCRdb re-derived calls from the 5' RACE reads in MiXCR, one entry per CDR3 protein. The repertoire consists of about 85,000 distinct CDR3 sequences, with approximately 20% occurring once and the leading ten covering roughly 5.6%. Indicated time point: sample taken at primary tumor resection. Unsorted whole RNA of tumor, nontumor lung or frozen PBMC was sequenced. The donor group consisted of over 55 patients who had untreated, early-stage non-small cell lung cancer. This clonotype was seen only a few times. The antigen remains undetermined.

The sequencing used PBMCs, collected at surgery. This chain joins TRBV28 and TRBJ2-1; D gene uncertain. The TCR sequence derives from a male donor with early-stage non-small cell lung cancer. The CDR3 sequence is CASSISFPPSEFF. CDR3 nucleotides: TGTGCCAGCAGTATTAGTTTCCCTCCTTCGGAGTTCTTC.